This is a list of T cell receptor beta chains from one sample in a study of T-cell reconstitution after alpha-beta-depleted transplantation in children. TCRdb independently ran MiXCR on the PCR reads; one entry per CDR3 protein. In the table there are 400,000 to 550,000 distinct CDR3 sequences, roughly 10% of which are singletons. Here the sequenced sample was PBMCs, taken before TCRalphabeta/CD19-depleted stem cell transplant. The source of these receptors is a child aged 2-9 years with inherited bone marrow failure, due to receive a stem cell transplant. The CDR3 runs from the conserved cysteine through the conserved F or W. The D gene is left open where the match is weak. Expanded clones get a size class; other rows say once, few or many, or leave the size out.

>TRBJ2-5|TRBV4-3|-|many
CASSQVRGLETQYF
TGCGCCAGCAGCCAAGTCCGGGGTCTGGAGACCCAGTACTTC
>TRBJ2-5|TRBV12-3/TRBV12-4|-|many
CASSSWTIQETQYF
TGTGCCAGCAGTTCCTGGACCATCCAAGAGACCCAGTACTTC
>TRBJ2-3|TRBV6-5|TRBD2|-
CASSYSGGGKGDTQYF
TGTGCCAGCAGTTACTCGGGCGGGGGTAAGGGGGATACGCAGTATTTT
>TRBJ1-6|TRBV5-1|-|many
CASGESYNSPLHF
TGCGCCAGCGGAGAGTCCTATAATTCACCCCTCCACTTT
>TRBJ2-7|TRBV28|-|many
CASSLTGRGVSYEQYF
TGTGCCAGCAGTTTAACGGGCAGGGGGGTCTCCTACGAGCAGTACTTC
>TRBJ2-2|TRBV10-3|TRBD2|many
CAIRGSGSVGELFF
TGTGCCATCAGGGGAAGCGGGAGTGTCGGGGAGCTGTTTTTT
>TRBJ2-3|TRBV28|-|-
CASSYEVGGNTDTQYF
TGTGCCAGCAGCTATGAGGTGGGCGGGAACACAGATACGCAGTATTTT
>TRBJ1-1|TRBV7-8|-|many
CASQDGGVEAFF
TGTGCCAGCCAGGACGGGGGGGTTGAAGCTTTCTTT
>TRBJ2-7|TRBV7-2|-|many
CASSLPSYEQYF
TGTGCCAGCAGCTTACCCTCCTACGAGCAGTACTTC
>TRBJ2-7|TRBV4-3|TRBD1|many
CASSYRDRAYEQYF
TGCGCCAGCAGCTACCGGGACAGGGCCTACGAGCAGTACTTC
>TRBJ2-5|TRBV7-2|TRBD2|many
CASSLVSGSAPETQYF
TGTGCCAGCAGCTTAGTGAGCGGGAGTGCCCCAGAGACCCAGTACTTC
>TRBJ2-5|TRBV5-1|TRBD2|many
CASTWGLAEETQYF
TGCGCCAGCACCTGGGGACTAGCGGAGGAGACCCAGTACTTC
>TRBJ2-1|TRBV28|TRBD1|-
CASSFPDRGFVEQFF
TGTGCCAGCAGTTTCCCGGACAGGGGGTTTGTTGAGCAGTTCTTC
>TRBJ1-2|TRBV20-1|-|few
CSARGGQGGYTF
TGCAGTGCTAGAGGGGGGCAAGGCGGCTACACCTTC
>TRBJ2-1|TRBV28|-|many
CASSFASTNEQFF
TGTGCCAGCAGTTTCGCTAGCACCAATGAGCAGTTCTTC
>TRBJ2-7|TRBV9|TRBD2|many
CASSVAAGLAIYEQYF
TGTGCCAGCAGCGTAGCCGCGGGACTAGCGATCTACGAGCAGTACTTC
>TRBJ2-3|TRBV7-9|TRBD2|many
CASSLAASGSGTQYF
TGTGCCAGCAGCTTAGCGGCTAGCGGGAGCGGTACGCAGTATTTT
>TRBJ1-1|TRBV7-9|TRBD1|many
CASSLRPGTGGDTEAFF
TGTGCCAGCAGCTTACGGCCAGGTACAGGGGGCGATACTGAAGCTTTCTTT